This T cell receptor (beta chain) was documented in a study of T cell repertoires in cytomegalovirus infection. Study overall: Evidence of both CMV infection and a matching HLA type came from public TCR beta signatures. Points from the study as a whole: CMV carriers with the relevant HLA were identified by cumulative public TCR beta family frequency.

The CDR3 is made up of 15 amino acids. With V trimmed by 6 bases and J by 1 base, 6 bases remained unmatched. Germline assignment: CDR1 MNHNY and CDR2 SVGAGI (reference sequence). This clonotype was seen many times. No antigen is known for it. TCRdb processed the reads anew with MiXCR; each CDR3 protein has one entry. The sample has 310,000 or so distinct CDR3 sequences; around 25% are singletons. The material sequenced was cultured PBMCs, taken from culture after CMV antigen stimulation. This clonotype was obtained from a human donor in good health (CMV status not recorded). Some clones in this sample may be carry-over from other donors' samples. V and J are TRBV6-6 and TRBJ1-2; 9 nucleotides agree with TRBD1. Here the CDR3 DNA reads TGTGCCAGCAGGCAGGGGACAGGGATTAACTATGGCTACACCTTC. Protein product: CASRQGTGINYGYTF.